These 22 T cell receptor beta chains came from one sample sequenced in a study of shared clonotypes between healthy human individuals. Measured with immunoSEQ multiplex PCR; TCRdb has only the in-frame clones, and not every one. Of around 690,000 clones detected, roughly 87% appear once; the ten largest clones hold 30% to 40%. Source material: memory CD8+ T cells from PBMCs. Subset given: CD45RO+ cells pooled with CCR7-negative TemRA cells. These receptors were taken from a young man in good health. Some clones in this sample may be carry-over from other donors' samples.

V gene TRBV4-1 combines with J gene TRBJ2-7; D remains unclear. This CDR3 comprises 15 residues. Germline V gene data show CDR1 as MGHRA and CDR2 as YSYEKL. Trimming pared 0 bases from V and 3 bases from J, leaving 12 bases between. DNA for the CDR3: TGCGCCAGCAGCCAAGACAGGCACAAGGGCTACGAGCAGTACTTC. Its protein is CASSQDRHKGYEQYF.

This clone appeared a single time. The V and J genes are TRBV28 and TRBJ2-7; D gene unclear. V shed 7 bases and J shed 0 bases, with 13 bases lying between them. The CDR3 extends over 14 amino acids. Germline CDR1 reads MDHEN; CDR2 reads SYDVKM. The CDR3: CASTWVPGSYEQYF. The CDR3 DNA sequence: TGTGCCAGCACTTGGGTCCCAGGCTCCTACGAGCAGTACTTC. The full variable domain, in which reference TRBV28 and TRBJ2-7 provide the parts outside the CDR3, is DVKVTQSSRYLVKRTGEKVFLECVQDMDHENMFWYRQDPGLGLRLIYFSYDVKMKEKGDIPEGYSVSREKKERFSLILESASTNQTSMYLCASTWVPGSYEQYFGPGTRLTVT.

The rearrangement joins TRBV7-9 to TRBJ2-5; a weak D match, TRBD2 (6 bases). The V end lost 7 bases, the J end lost 5 bases, and 17 bases lay between the germline ends. CDR3 size: 14 residues. Germline assignment: CDR1 SEHNR and CDR2 FQNEAQ (reference sequence). Written as DNA, the CDR3 is TGTGCCAGCACCCCCGAGCTAGCGCGGGAGACCCAGTACTTC. This codes for CASTPELARETQYF. The complete variable domain, with remaining parts taken from reference TRBV7-9 and TRBJ2-5, reads DTGVSQNPRHKITKRGQNVTFRCDPISEHNRLYWYRQTLGQGPEFLTYFQNEAQLEKSRLLSDRFSAERPKGSFSTLEIQRTEQGDSAMYLCASTPELARETQYFGPGTRLLVL.

The CDR3 protein is CASDRPGQIPFNEQFF. The CDR3 DNA reads as TGTGCCAGCGATAGGCCCGGACAAATTCCGTTCAATGAGCAGTTCTTC. The chain joins TRBV2 to TRBJ2-1; weak D call: TRBD1 (5 bases). V dropped 8 bases and J dropped 6 bases, with 23 bases sitting between them. Germline loops: CDR1 SNHLY, CDR2 FYNNEI. The CDR3 covers 16 residues. Full variable domain (outside the CDR3, taken from reference TRBV2 and TRBJ2-1): EPEVTQTPSHQVTQMGQEVILRCVPISNHLYFYWYRQILGQKVEFLVSFYNNEISEKSEIFDDQFSVERPDGSNFTLKIRSTKLEDSAMYFCASDRPGQIPFNEQFFGPGTRLTVL.

The gene calls are TRBV10-2 and TRBJ1-6; D might be TRBD1 (5 bases). CDR1 and CDR2 from the germline V gene are WSHSY and SAAADI. The CDR3 spans 13 residues. The V end lost 2 bases, the J end lost 9 bases, and 8 bases lay between the germline ends. The CDR3 is CASSEGRGSPLHF. CDR3 coding DNA: TGCGCCAGCAGTGAGGGGAGGGGTTCACCCCTCCACTTT.

The V call is TRBV5-1, the J call TRBJ2-1; 9 bases map to TRBD1. The J segment lost 7 bases and the V segment lost 2 bases, leaving 7 bases of the junction unmatched. The CDR3 extends over 15 amino acids. CDR1 and CDR2 from the germline V gene are SGHRS and YFSETQ. The DNA of the CDR3 is TGCGCCAGCAGCTTCACAGGGGGCGCTGGGAATGAGCAGTTCTTC. Residues: CASSFTGGAGNEQFF.

The CDR3 coding sequence is TGCGCCAGCAGCCAAGATTTTTACAGGGGAGGGGAGTACGAGCAGTACTTC. Amino acids: CASSQDFYRGGEYEQYF. V is TRBV4-1 and J is TRBJ2-7; D tentatively fits TRBD1 or TRBD2 (7 bases each). Germline V gene lookup returns CDR1 MGHRA and CDR2 YSYEKL. The CDR3 sequence is 17 residues long. Trimming left V 0 bases short and J 4 bases short, with 19 bases between.

The rearrangement joins TRBV19 to TRBJ2-3; 10 bases align to TRBD1. Germline CDR1 reads LNHDA; CDR2 reads SQIVND (reference sequence). The CDR3 extends over 15 amino acids. Losses at the gene ends were 4 bases for V and 5 bases for J; bases not matched to a gene: 6. CDR3 coding DNA: TGTGCCAGTAGTAGACAGGGGGCGGAGGAAGATACGCAGTATTTT. Amino acids: CASSRQGAEEDTQYF.

The chain uses TRBV19 and TRBJ2-1; 10 nucleotides match TRBD1. Germline V lookup: CDR1 LNHDA, CDR2 SQIVND (reference sequence). The ends lost 3 bases at V and 7 bases at J; junction bases unmatched: 12. There are 17 residues in the CDR3. Here the CDR3 reads CASSIGKDRGRFNEQFF. The CDR3 DNA is TGTGCCAGTAGTATCGGTAAGGACAGGGGGAGATTTAATGAGCAGTTCTTC.

The rearrangement joins TRBV4-1 to TRBJ2-5, with D perhaps TRBD1 (6 bases). V shed 3 bases and J shed 2 bases, with 13 bases lying between them. Germline V CDR1 and CDR2: MGHRA, YSYEKL. The CDR3 extends over 15 amino acids. CDR3 coding DNA: TGCGCCAGCAGCCAGGGGCGGACAGTACAAGAGACCCAGTACTTC. Its protein product is CASSQGRTVQETQYF.

V usage is TRBV29-1 and J usage is TRBJ2-2, with D unresolved. Per the germline V gene, CDR1 is SQVTM and CDR2 is ANQGSEA. The CDR3 covers 10 residues. V shed 5 bases and J shed 8 bases, with 6 bases lying between them. CDR3 sequence (DNA): TGCAGCGTTCTGATAGGGGAGCTGTTTTTT. Protein sequence: CSVLIGELFF.

The CDR3 coding sequence is TGTGCCAGCAGCCCTACTGTCACTGAAGCTTTCTTT. Protein product: CASSPTVTEAFF. The rearrangement joins TRBV7-9 to TRBJ1-1, with D hard to call. V was pared by 5 bases and J by 4 bases, with 8 bases between. In germline, CDR1 is SEHNR, CDR2 FQNEAQ (reference sequence). This CDR3 spans 12 amino acids.

This rearrangement joins TRBV18 to TRBJ2-4; perhaps TRBD1 as D (5 bases). The V end lost 3 bases, the J end lost 0 bases, and 12 bases lay between the germline ends. The CDR3 totals 16 residues. CDR1 is KGHSH, CDR2 LQKENI, per germline. The CDR3 is CASSPSEGEAKNIQYF. The CDR3 region has the DNA TGTGCCAGCTCACCGAGTGAAGGGGAAGCCAAAAACATTCAGTACTTC. Based on the CDR3 plus reference TRBV18 and TRBJ2-4, the full variable domain is NAGVMQNPRHLVRRRGQEARLRCSPMKGHSHVYWYRQLPEEGLKFMVYLQKENIIDESGMPKERFSAEFPKEGPSILRIQQVVRGDSAAYFCASSPSEGEAKNIQYFGAGTRLSVL.

The genes are TRBV6-5 and TRBJ1-5; D unclear. Germline V gives CDR1 MNHEY, CDR2 SVGAGI. The CDR3 has 12 residues. V was shortened by 10 bases and J by 6 bases, with 13 bases between the two germline ends. The CDR3 sequence: CATGPFPQPQHF. Here the CDR3 DNA reads TGTGCCACCGGCCCCTTTCCTCAGCCCCAGCATTTT.

The chain couples TRBV5-1 to TRBJ2-7; weak D call: TRBD1 (6 bases). The CDR3 has 16 residues. Germline V lookup: CDR1 SGHRS, CDR2 YFSETQ. V lost 4 bases and J 6 bases, leaving 23 bases between the germline ends. The chain's CDR3 is CASSRGGRSLISEQYF. The CDR3 DNA sequence: TGCGCCAGCAGCCGAGGGGGACGGAGCCTTATCAGCGAGCAGTACTTC.

The table lists this clone with a count of one. The chain carries TRBV5-6 and TRBJ2-5, with TRBD1 matching 9 bases. The V and J ends lost 5 bases and 3 bases, in that order; junction bases with no gene match: 2. The length of the CDR3 is 13 residues. Germline lookup yields CDR1 SGHDT and CDR2 YYEEEE. The chain's CDR3 is CASSWDREETQYF. The CDR3 coding sequence is TGTGCCAGCAGTTGGGACAGGGAAGAGACCCAGTACTTC.

V and J are TRBV29-1 and TRBJ1-1; tentative D call: TRBD1 (6 bases). CDR1 is SQVTM and CDR2 is ANQGSEA in the germline V gene. This CDR3 contains 14 residues. V dropped 0 bases and J dropped 12 bases, with 20 bases sitting between them. DNA of the CDR3: TGCAGCGTTGAAGATCGTCCAGGGGTTTTCTGGACTTTCTTT. Its protein product is CSVEDRPGVFWTFF. The complete variable domain, with remaining parts taken from reference TRBV29-1 and TRBJ1-1, reads SAVISQKPSRDICQRGTSLTIQCQVDSQVTMMFWYRQQPGQSLTLIATANQGSEATYESGFVIDKFPISRPNLTFSTLTVSNMSPEDSSIYLCSVEDRPGVFWTFFGQGTRLTVV.

The chain is built from TRBV29-1 and TRBJ2-7, with a weak D call TRBD2 (6 bases). The germline CDR1 and CDR2 sequences are SQVTM and ANQGSEA. V gave up 3 bases and J gave up 5 bases, with 17 bases separating them. The CDR3 sequence is 14 residues long. The CDR3 is CSVELREFVDEQYF. Written as DNA, the CDR3 is TGCAGCGTTGAGCTCCGGGAGTTTGTCGACGAGCAGTACTTC.

V is TRBV6-5 and J is TRBJ2-7; 9 bases are a match to TRBD2. Unmatched junction bases numbered 10, after V lost 6 bases and J lost 4 bases. This CDR3 comprises 15 residues. Germline CDR1 is MNHEY and CDR2 is SVGAGI. The CDR3 DNA sequence: TGTGCCAGCAGGCCCACTCTGCGGGAGGGTTACGAGCAGTACTTC. This translates into CASRPTLREGYEQYF.

This sequence joins TRBV6-5 and TRBJ1-1; D gene ambiguous. Trimming pared 0 bases from V and 2 bases from J, leaving 13 bases between. Looked up from germline, CDR1 is MNHEY and CDR2 is SVGAGI. This CDR3 spans 16 amino acids. CDR3 DNA sequence: TGTGCCAGCAGTTACTCGACGGTGTCCCCTAACACTGAAGCTTTCTTT. This codes for CASSYSTVSPNTEAFF.

V gene TRBV27 combines with J gene TRBJ2-3, with unresolved D. Trimming shortened V by 7 bases and J by 0 bases, and 14 bases separated the two germline ends. This CDR3 comprises 15 residues. Germline lookup yields CDR1 MNHEY and CDR2 SMNVEV (reference sequence). The CDR3 loop reads CASNFLSSSTDTQYF. In nucleotides, the CDR3 is TGTGCCAGCAACTTCTTGTCTTCTAGCACAGATACGCAGTATTTT.

This chain links TRBV30 with TRBJ2-5; the D gene is possibly TRBD2 (5 bases). The CDR3 contains 15 residues. Trimming left V 1 base short and J 11 bases short, with 23 bases between. Germline V gene lookup returns CDR1 GTSNPN and CDR2 SVGIG (reference sequence). The CDR3 sequence: CAWSDFRENYVEQYF. The CDR3 nucleotides are TGTGCCTGGAGTGATTTCCGGGAAAACTACGTAGAGCAGTACTTC.